This T cell receptor beta chain came from a study of T cell changes during pregnancy in multiple sclerosis. Sequenced by immunoSEQ multiplex PCR; TCRdb stores in-frame clones only, minus some. The top ten hold roughly 3.8% of the sample, which has tens of thousands of clones, just over 90% seen once. This sample comprised CD8+ T cells from peripheral blood mononuclear cells, obtained after pregnancy. The source is a female donor with multiple sclerosis, enrolled in a pregnancy study.

CDR3 amino acids: CASQPGQGETGELFF. CDR3 coding DNA: TGTGCCAGTCAGCCGGGACAGGGTGAAACCGGGGAGCTGTTTTTT. The rearrangement joins TRBV6-4 to TRBJ2-2, with TRBD1 matching 9 bases. CDR3 length equals 15 residues. Germline assignment: CDR1 MRHNA and CDR2 SNTAGT. Germline trimming cut 9 bases from V and 5 bases from J; bases unmatched to any gene: 10.